These 20 T cell receptor beta chains were sequenced from one sample in a study of blood T cells in healthy people across ages. Through a sample-barcoded 5' primer and a J-beta primer mix, a second PCR was run for roughly 6 to 12 cycles. TCRdb reprocessed the 5' RACE reads with MiXCR, giving one entry per CDR3 protein. The table has 600,000 to 1,000,000 distinct CDR3 sequences, 20% to 30% seen once. These same data were also listed under a study on T cells of mothers and their children.

Sequenced sample: blood. The receptors shown here come from a boy younger than 18 in good health.

The rearrangement links TRBV7-6 to TRBJ2-5; TRBD2 might be the D (6 bases). The J call may be wrong; the DNA end is better matched by TRBJ2-1. Germline-derived CDR1 and CDR2 are SGHVS and FNYEAQ. The length of the CDR3 is 15 residues. The CDR3 nucleotides are TGTGCCAGCAGCCCCTACGGGGGATCCGGTAATGAGCAGTTCTTC. Its protein product is CASSPYGGSGNEQFF.

The chain recombines TRBV27 with TRBJ1-1; 10 nucleotides match TRBD1. Trimming removed 5 bases from V and 3 bases from J; junction bases left unmatched: 6. CDR1 and CDR2 from the germline V gene are MNHEY and SMNVEV (reference sequence). This CDR3 comprises 15 residues. The CDR3 loop is CASSPRTGGDTEAFF. CDR3 in DNA: TGTGCCAGCAGTCCCCGGACAGGGGGGGACACTGAAGCTTTCTTT.

The chain carries TRBV30 and TRBJ1-1, with D perhaps TRBD1 (6 bases). The germline CDR1 and CDR2 sequences are GTSNPN and SVGIG (reference sequence). This CDR3 is built from 13 residues. V shed 0 bases and J shed 2 bases, with 7 bases lying between them. The CDR3 DNA is TGTGCCTGGAGTGTAGGGGGAAACACTGAAGCTTTCTTT. Translation: CAWSVGGNTEAFF.

The chain recombines TRBV2 with TRBJ2-5; D may be TRBD2 (5 bases). The germline CDR1 and CDR2 sequences are SNHLY and FYNNEI. Trimming cost V 6 bases and J 0 bases, with 17 bases left between them. The CDR3 runs 16 residues. The CDR3 coding sequence is TGTGCCAGCAGCGCTACAGCCCCGGGGTACCAAGAGACCCAGTACTTC. Protein product: CASSATAPGYQETQYF.

The chain couples TRBV20-1 to TRBJ1-1; the match to TRBD1 covers 8 bases. V shed 6 bases and J 6 bases; nucleotides not matched to a gene: 9. The CDR3 consists of 13 residues. The germline V gene encodes CDR1 DFQATT and CDR2 SNEGSKA (reference sequence). The CDR3 here is CSAWGQAPAEAFF. The CDR3 coding sequence is TGCAGTGCATGGGGACAGGCTCCTGCTGAAGCTTTCTTT.

Points on this clonotype: A read error may produce the germline difference seen at one junction end. J is TRBJ1-4 and V is TRBV6-6; 7 positions agree with TRBD1. Germline V gene sequence: CDR1 MNHNY, CDR2 SVGAGI (reference sequence). The CDR3 sequence is 15 residues long. For the CDR3, the DNA is TGCGCCAGCATCCGATCGACAGGGAGTAATGAAAAACTGTTTTTT. Protein product: CASIRSTGSNEKLFF.

This clonotype has a handful of counts. The chain uses TRBV3-1 and TRBJ1-4; 11 bases are shared with TRBD1. Trimming removed 4 bases from V and 8 bases from J; junction bases left unmatched: 9. Germline V CDR1 and CDR2: LGHDT, YNNKEL (reference sequence). This CDR3 comprises 16 residues. CDR3 DNA sequence: TGTGCCAGCAGCCTCCGGACAGGGGGCGCGAGGGAAAAACTGTTTTTT. Translated: CASSLRTGGAREKLFF.

V is TRBV20-1 and J is TRBJ1-6, with D perhaps TRBD1 (5 bases). Trimming removed 0 bases at V and 5 bases at J, with 14 bases between. The CDR3 spans 16 residues. Per the germline V gene, CDR1 is DFQATT and CDR2 is SNEGSKA (reference sequence). The CDR3 is CSAREGHRLNNSPLHF. DNA of the CDR3: TGCAGTGCTAGAGAAGGTCACAGGCTTAATAATTCACCCCTCCACTTT.

This clonotype was counted a few times. This chain connects TRBV29-1 to TRBJ1-2; possibly TRBD1 for D (6 bases). Germline CDR1 and CDR2: SQVTM and ANQGSEA. The V and J ends lost 7 bases and 4 bases respectively, with 19 bases between them. This CDR3 contains 14 residues. The CDR3: CSGSGGKQGYGYTF. The CDR3 nucleotides read TGCAGCGGCAGTGGGGGGAAACAGGGCTATGGCTACACCTTC.

The J gene is TRBJ2-5, the V gene TRBV20-1; possibly TRBD1 for D (5 bases). Trimming cost V 1 base and J 1 base, with 10 bases left between them. Germline CDR1 is DFQATT and CDR2 is SNEGSKA (reference sequence). This CDR3 contains 14 residues. CDR3 DNA: TGCAGTGCTAGAGGTTCAGACAGCCAAGAGACCCAGTACTTC. Translating gives CSARGSDSQETQYF.

V gene TRBV20-1 combines with J gene TRBJ2-3; D remains unclear. The CDR3 is 15 residues long. CDR1 and CDR2 from the germline V gene are DFQATT and SNEGSKA (reference sequence). The germline V and J ends were trimmed by 1 base and 4 bases, with 15 bases remaining between them. This chain's CDR3 is CSARGVTGYADTQYF. The CDR3, as DNA: TGCAGTGCTAGAGGAGTCACTGGGTATGCAGATACGCAGTATTTT.

V and J are TRBV27 and TRBJ2-3, with 9 bases fitting TRBD2. The V segment lost 5 bases and the J segment 2 bases; nucleotides outside the gene matches: 11. The CDR3 sequence is 17 residues long. Per the germline V gene, CDR1 is MNHEY and CDR2 is SMNVEV (reference sequence). CDR3 coding DNA: TGTGCCAGCAGTCCGAGATGGGGGACTAGCCTCACAGATACGCAGTATTTT. This translates into CASSPRWGTSLTDTQYF.

This clonotype was seen a handful of times. This sequence joins TRBV14 and TRBJ2-1; tentatively, D is TRBD1 (6 bases). V gave up 5 bases and J gave up 1 base, with 9 bases separating them. Looked up from germline, CDR1 is SGHDN and CDR2 is FVKESK. The CDR3 contains 14 residues. CDR3 nucleotides: TGTGCCAGCAGCTGCAGGGGATCCTACAATGAGCAGTTCTTC. The encoded protein is CASSCRGSYNEQFF.

This clonotype was detected a few times. V is TRBV7-9 and J is TRBJ2-1; D is possibly TRBD2 (6 bases). The J call may be mistaken, given a closer DNA end match to TRBJ2-7. The length of the CDR3 is 13 residues. Germline CDR1 is SEHNR and CDR2 is FQNEAQ (reference sequence). CDR3 loop: CASSPPGLLEQYF. The CDR3 coding sequence is TGTGCCAGCAGCCCCCCGGGACTTCTCGAGCAGTACTTC.

On this clonotype: A junction end diverges from the germline sequence, so it may reflect a read error. The chain couples TRBV15 to TRBJ1-5, with unresolved D. Germline CDR1 LNHNV, CDR2 YYDKDF (reference sequence). The CDR3 sequence is 16 residues long. The CDR3 spells CATRRDRAGGNQPQHF. The CDR3, as DNA: TGTGCCACCCGCAGAGATCGTGCGGGAGGCAATCAGCCCCAGCATTTT.

There are a few counts of this clonotype. V usage is TRBV6-5 and J usage is TRBJ2-2; perhaps TRBD2 as D (6 bases). This CDR3 has 14 residues. CDR1 and CDR2 from the germline V gene are MNHEY and SVGAGI. Between the trimmed V and J ends, which lost 2 bases and 9 bases, there was a span of 13 bases. CDR3: CASSYGRSVRELFF. In DNA, the CDR3 is TGTGCCAGCAGTTACGGGAGGTCTGTTAGGGAGCTGTTTTTT.

CDR3 sequence: CASSQPLGRDSNEQFF. In DNA form, the CDR3 reads TGTGCCAGCAGCCAACCCCTAGGCAGGGATAGTAATGAGCAGTTCTTC. The rearrangement joins TRBV5-4 to TRBJ2-1, with D perhaps matching TRBD1 (5 bases). Germline V gives CDR1 SGHNT, CDR2 YYREEE (reference sequence). This CDR3 spans 16 amino acids. V was shortened by 4 bases and J by 7 bases, with 21 bases between the two germline ends.

The J gene is TRBJ2-4, the V gene TRBV28; D is undetermined. The CDR3 length is 14 residues. The V end lost 3 bases, the J end lost 3 bases, and 9 bases lay between the germline ends. Germline V gene lookup returns CDR1 MDHEN and CDR2 SYDVKM. CDR3 DNA sequence: TGTGCCAGCAGTTTCGGTCAGAGCAAAAACATTCAGTACTTC. This codes for CASSFGQSKNIQYF.

The rearrangement joins TRBV27 to TRBJ2-1; 8 bases align to TRBD1. Germline CDR1 reads MNHEY; CDR2 reads SMNVEV (reference sequence). J lost 8 bases, V lost 3 bases, and 3 bases had no gene match. The CDR3 length is 13 residues. CDR3 protein: CASSFQGADEQFF. CDR3 coding DNA: TGTGCCAGCAGTTTTCAGGGGGCGGATGAGCAGTTCTTC.

This clonotype appeared a few times. The DNA for the CDR3 is TGCGCCAGCAGCCAAGATGTGGGGGCTATGTCAGATACGCAGTATTTT. The encoded protein is CASSQDVGAMSDTQYF. The V gene is TRBV4-1, the J gene TRBJ2-3, with D maybe TRBD1 (6 bases). V lost 0 bases and J lost 4, with 14 bases in between. The CDR3 totals 16 residues. The germline V gene has CDR1 MGHRA and CDR2 YSYEKL.